Below are 4 T cell receptor beta chains sequenced from a single sample in a study of identical twins. Via MiXCR, TCRdb re-called the 5' RACE reads, giving one row per CDR3 protein. This sample has a few hundred thousand distinct CDR3 sequences; about 24% occur once, and the top ten carry 2.9%. This same sample was also part of a study on T cells expressing NK-cell markers.

Sequenced: CD4+ T cells sorted from blood. These receptors all come from a young woman in good health.

This clonotype has just a few counts. The chain joins TRBV7-6 to TRBJ1-1; D is unresolved. CDR3 length: 15 amino acids. CDR1 SGHVS and CDR2 FNYEAQ come from the germline V gene. V shed 6 bases and J shed 6 bases, with 20 bases lying between them. The CDR3 is CASRHRTFRYPEAFF. CDR3 DNA sequence: TGTGCCAGCAGACACCGGACCTTTCGGTATCCTGAAGCTTTCTTT.

This clonotype was seen only a few times. This sequence joins TRBV7-2 and TRBJ2-7; maybe TRBD1 (5 bases). There are 16 residues in the CDR3. The germline CDR1 and CDR2 sequences are SGHTA and FQGNSA. Trimming took 5 bases from V and 2 from J, leaving 19 bases between them. The CDR3 loop is CASSDSLFQGTYEQYF. CDR3 coding DNA: TGTGCCAGCAGCGATAGTCTATTCCAGGGTACCTACGAGCAGTACTTC.

This chain connects TRBV20-1 to TRBJ2-3, with D unclear. Trimming shortened V by 5 bases and J by 9 bases, and 12 bases separated the two germline ends. The CDR3 is made up of 11 amino acids. Germline CDR1 and CDR2: DFQATT and SNEGSKA (reference sequence). CDR3 sequence reads: CSADMLGTQYF. For the CDR3, the DNA is TGCAGTGCTGATATGCTAGGCACGCAGTATTTT.

The CDR3 sequence: CASSLAGGPHEQYF. CDR3 DNA sequence: TGTGCCAGCAGCTTAGCGGGAGGGCCCCACGAGCAGTACTTC. This chain uses TRBV7-2 with TRBJ2-7, with 7 bases matching TRBD2. The J segment lost 5 bases and the V segment lost 0 bases, leaving 4 bases of the junction unmatched. In germline, CDR1 is SGHTA, CDR2 FQGNSA. The CDR3 has 14 residues.